These T cell receptor beta chains were read from a single sample in a study of early T cells in non-severe SARS-CoV-2 infection. TCRdb reanalysed the 5' RACE reads using MiXCR and keeps one entry per CDR3 protein. The table lists some 98,000 distinct CDR3 sequences, roughly 15% of them singletons. Sequences were obtained from whole blood. These receptors all stem from an adult who was a healthcare worker with PCR-confirmed SARS-CoV-2 infection or an uninfected control (not recorded which). CDR3s include the opening cysteine and the closing phenylalanine or tryptophan. The D gene is left open where the match is weak. Size is stated for part of the rows, as once, few or many counts, or as a class when the clone is expanded.

J gene: TRBJ1-3; clone size: .; V gene: TRBV6-2/TRBV6-3; D gene: .; CDR3 DNA: TGTGCCAGCAGTTACGGGGGCCTCTCTGGAAACACCATATATTTT; CDR3 protein: CASSYGGLSGNTIYF
J gene: TRBJ2-7; clone size: .; V gene: TRBV27; D gene: TRBD2; CDR3 DNA: TGTGCCAGCAGTTTAGTAGCAGGGAGGGACGAGCAGTACTTC; CDR3 protein: CASSLVAGRDEQYF
J gene: TRBJ2-1; clone size: few; V gene: TRBV7-2; D gene: .; CDR3 DNA: TGTGCCAGCAGCTTATTAGACTACCAGTACAATGAGCAGTTCTTC; CDR3 protein: CASSLLDYQYNEQFF
J gene: TRBJ1-1; clone size: .; V gene: TRBV5-1; D gene: .; CDR3 DNA: TGCGCCAGCAGCTTTTCAGGGGTCTCTGACACTGAAGCTTTCTTT; CDR3 protein: CASSFSGVSDTEAFF
J gene: TRBJ2-1; clone size: .; V gene: TRBV27; D gene: .; CDR3 DNA: TGTGCCAGCAGCAATACTCCTATTTCCTACAATGAGCAGTTCTTC; CDR3 protein: CASSNTPISYNEQFF
J gene: TRBJ2-5; clone size: few; V gene: TRBV4-1; D gene: .; CDR3 DNA: TGCGCCAGCAGCCAAGGGCTAGCAGAGACCCAGTACTTC; CDR3 protein: CASSQGLAETQYF
J gene: TRBJ2-3; clone size: .; V gene: TRBV7-9; D gene: .; CDR3 DNA: TGTGCCAGCAGCTCTCAAGAGACAGGCTACACAGATACGCAGTATTTT; CDR3 protein: CASSSQETGYTDTQYF
J gene: TRBJ2-6; clone size: .; V gene: TRBV5-4; D gene: .; CDR3 DNA: TGTGCCAGCAGCTTGAGGGAGTCTGGGGCCAACGTCCTGACTTTC; CDR3 protein: CASSLRESGANVLTF
J gene: TRBJ1-5; clone size: many; V gene: TRBV3-1; D gene: .; CDR3 DNA: TGTGCCAGCACCCCCGATGGGAGGGTGGATCAGCCCCAGCATTTT; CDR3 protein: CASTPDGRVDQPQHF
J gene: TRBJ2-7; clone size: few; V gene: TRBV5-6; D gene: TRBD2; CDR3 DNA: TGTGCCAGCAGCCAAACCGGGACTAGCGGGACCCTCTCCTACGAGCAGTACTTC; CDR3 protein: CASSQTGTSGTLSYEQYF
J gene: TRBJ2-3; clone size: many; V gene: TRBV9; D gene: .; CDR3 DNA: TGTGCCAGCAGCGTGACGGGGGGCCAGAGAGGAGATACGCAGTATTTT; CDR3 protein: CASSVTGGQRGDTQYF
J gene: TRBJ2-1; clone size: few; V gene: TRBV12-3/TRBV12-4; D gene: TRBD2; CDR3 DNA: TGTGCCAGCAGTTCTACGACTAGCGGCTACAATGAGCAGTTCTTC; CDR3 protein: CASSSTTSGYNEQFF
J gene: TRBJ2-1; clone size: few; V gene: TRBV18; D gene: TRBD1; CDR3 DNA: TGTGCCAGCTCACCTTCGGACAGGGGTGAGTTCTTC; CDR3 protein: CASSPSDRGEFF
J gene: TRBJ2-2; clone size: .; V gene: TRBV6-5; D gene: TRBD2; CDR3 DNA: TGTGCCAGCAGCAGATCCGGGACTAGCGGGAGCGTGAGGACCGGGGAGCTGTTTTTT; CDR3 protein: CASSRSGTSGSVRTGELFF
J gene: TRBJ1-1; clone size: few; V gene: TRBV9; D gene: .; CDR3 DNA: TGTGCCAGCAGCCAGACTACTCGGGCTGCTGAAGCTTTCTTT; CDR3 protein: CASSQTTRAAEAFF
J gene: TRBJ2-7; clone size: few; V gene: TRBV2; D gene: .; CDR3 DNA: TGTGCCAGCCAATTTAACAGGCTTAGCTCCTACGAGCAGTACTTC; CDR3 protein: CASQFNRLSSYEQYF
J gene: TRBJ2-7; clone size: .; V gene: TRBV19; D gene: .; CDR3 DNA: TGTGCCAGTAGTGCGCGAGGACGCAGCAGCGACGAGCAGTACTTC; CDR3 protein: CASSARGRSSDEQYF
J gene: TRBJ1-2; clone size: .; V gene: TRBV5-1; D gene: TRBD1; CDR3 DNA: TGCGCCAGCAGCTCTACAGGGGGCCTAACCGAAGGATATGGCTACACCTTC; CDR3 protein: CASSSTGGLTEGYGYTF
J gene: TRBJ1-5; clone size: few; V gene: TRBV6-2/TRBV6-3; D gene: .; CDR3 DNA: TGTGCCAGCAGTTACCTGGGAAGCAATCAGCCCCAGCATTTT; CDR3 protein: CASSYLGSNQPQHF
J gene: TRBJ2-4; clone size: .; V gene: TRBV12-3/TRBV12-4; D gene: .; CDR3 DNA: TGTGCCAGCAGAACTCATGGTCTCGGAGGGATTCAGTACTTC; CDR3 protein: CASRTHGLGGIQYF
J gene: TRBJ1-5; clone size: few; V gene: TRBV20-1; D gene: .; CDR3 DNA: TGCAGTGCTAGTCGGGACACATCTCTGAGCAATCAGCCCCAGCATTTT; CDR3 protein: CSASRDTSLSNQPQHF
J gene: TRBJ2-5; clone size: .; V gene: TRBV20-1; D gene: .; CDR3 DNA: TGCAGTGCCCCGGGACACCTCCAAGAGACCCAGTACTTC; CDR3 protein: CSAPGHLQETQYF
J gene: TRBJ2-3; clone size: few; V gene: TRBV25-1; D gene: TRBD2; CDR3 DNA: TGTGCCAGCAGTGAATATGATCGGCTAGCGGGTGGAACAGATACGCAGTATTTT; CDR3 protein: CASSEYDRLAGGTDTQYF
J gene: TRBJ2-3; clone size: .; V gene: TRBV29-1; D gene: TRBD2; CDR3 DNA: TGCAGCCTTCAGCGGGGGGGGGACACAGATACGCAGTATTTT; CDR3 protein: CSLQRGGDTDTQYF
J gene: TRBJ2-3; clone size: few; V gene: TRBV7-2; D gene: TRBD2; CDR3 DNA: TGTGCCAGCAGCTTAAGGGGGACTAGCAGCGAGGCAGATACGCAGTATTTT; CDR3 protein: CASSLRGTSSEADTQYF
J gene: TRBJ2-1; clone size: many; V gene: TRBV9; D gene: TRBD1; CDR3 DNA: TGTGCCAGCAGCGTTCGGGCAGGGGGCGAGAGTTTTGGACCCTACAATGAGCAGTTCTTC; CDR3 protein: CASSVRAGGESFGPYNEQFF
J gene: TRBJ2-7; clone size: .; V gene: TRBV28; D gene: .; CDR3 DNA: TGTGCCAGCAGCCAGGGGCTAGCGACCTACGAGCAGTACTTC; CDR3 protein: CASSQGLATYEQYF
J gene: TRBJ1-2; clone size: few; V gene: TRBV29-1; D gene: .; CDR3 DNA: TGCAGCGTTGATTCGGGGACGTGGGGCTACACCTTC; CDR3 protein: CSVDSGTWGYTF
J gene: TRBJ1-6; clone size: once; V gene: TRBV28; D gene: TRBD1; CDR3 DNA: TGTGCCAGCAGTTTATCGACAGGGGGCGATTCACCCCTCCACTTT; CDR3 protein: CASSLSTGGDSPLHF
J gene: TRBJ1-1; clone size: .; V gene: TRBV29-1; D gene: .; CDR3 DNA: TGCAGCGTGATTTTAGGGAGGAACACTGAAGCTTTCTTT; CDR3 protein: CSVILGRNTEAFF
J gene: TRBJ1-3; clone size: few; V gene: TRBV7-8; D gene: .; CDR3 DNA: TGTGCCAGCAGCTTAGCGCATAGGCCTAGCTCTGGAAACACCATATATTTT; CDR3 protein: CASSLAHRPSSGNTIYF
J gene: TRBJ2-3; clone size: .; V gene: TRBV19; D gene: TRBD2; CDR3 DNA: TGTGCCAGTAGTCCGGGACTAGCGGGAGTCACCGGAGATACGCAGTATTTT; CDR3 protein: CASSPGLAGVTGDTQYF
J gene: TRBJ2-5; clone size: many; V gene: TRBV20-1; D gene: .; CDR3 DNA: TGCAGTTCTGGGACCACCCAAGAGACCCAGTACTTC; CDR3 protein: CSSGTTQETQYF
J gene: TRBJ2-5; clone size: .; V gene: TRBV20-1; D gene: .; CDR3 DNA: TGCAGTGCTATGCCTCGACAGTTATCGGTCTGGGAGACCCAGTACTTC; CDR3 protein: CSAMPRQLSVWETQYF
J gene: TRBJ1-4; clone size: few; V gene: TRBV2; D gene: .; CDR3 DNA: TGTGCCAGCATCCGGGACTCTTCGGGGGATGAAAAACTGTTTTTT; CDR3 protein: CASIRDSSGDEKLFF
J gene: TRBJ1-6; clone size: few; V gene: TRBV3-1; D gene: .; CDR3 DNA: TGTGCCAGCAGCCCGGAGGTGGCCGCCCTTAATTCACCCCTCCACTTT; CDR3 protein: CASSPEVAALNSPLHF
J gene: TRBJ1-2; clone size: .; V gene: TRBV6-2/TRBV6-3; D gene: TRBD1; CDR3 DNA: TGTGCCAGCAGTTCGTTACCGGGACAGGGATCCTATGGCTACACCTTC; CDR3 protein: CASSSLPGQGSYGYTF
J gene: TRBJ1-1; clone size: many; V gene: TRBV28; D gene: .; CDR3 DNA: TGTGCCAGCAGCTCCCCCGACATGTCGGGCACTGAAGCTTTCTTT; CDR3 protein: CASSSPDMSGTEAFF
J gene: TRBJ2-7; clone size: .; V gene: TRBV5-4; D gene: .; CDR3 DNA: TGTGCCAGCAGCTTGGAATTCTACGAGCAGTACTTC; CDR3 protein: CASSLEFYEQYF
J gene: TRBJ1-1; clone size: many; V gene: TRBV7-2; D gene: .; CDR3 DNA: TGTGCCAGCAGCTTAGCATCAGTCGCTCAGACTGAAGCTTTCTTT; CDR3 protein: CASSLASVAQTEAFF
J gene: TRBJ1-1; clone size: many; V gene: TRBV29-1; D gene: TRBD1; CDR3 DNA: TGCAGCGTTTACCGACAGGGGGCCGGAGAAGCTTTCTTT; CDR3 protein: CSVYRQGAGEAFF
J gene: TRBJ2-7; clone size: few; V gene: TRBV5-4; D gene: .; CDR3 DNA: TGTGCCAGCAGCTTAAAGGGATTCTACGAGCAGTACTTC; CDR3 protein: CASSLKGFYEQYF
J gene: TRBJ1-1; clone size: few; V gene: TRBV11-2; D gene: .; CDR3 DNA: TGTGCCAGCAGCTTAGAAGCGGAGAACACTGAAGCTTTCTTT; CDR3 protein: CASSLEAENTEAFF
J gene: TRBJ2-3; clone size: few; V gene: TRBV20-1; D gene: TRBD1; CDR3 DNA: TGCAGTGCCATACATTACAGGGGGGCAGATACGCAGTATTTT; CDR3 protein: CSAIHYRGADTQYF
J gene: TRBJ1-4; clone size: .; V gene: TRBV27; D gene: .; CDR3 DNA: TGTGCCAGCCGGTTAGGTACTCAACTGTTTTTT; CDR3 protein: CASRLGTQLFF
J gene: TRBJ2-7; clone size: .; V gene: TRBV6-5; D gene: TRBD1; CDR3 DNA: TGTGCCAGCAGAAAGGACAGGGCCTCCTACGAGCAGTACTTC; CDR3 protein: CASRKDRASYEQYF
J gene: TRBJ1-2; clone size: .; V gene: TRBV2; D gene: .; CDR3 DNA: TGTGCCAGCCAGAGGTACAGCGAATCCTTCTATGGCTACACCTTC; CDR3 protein: CASQRYSESFYGYTF